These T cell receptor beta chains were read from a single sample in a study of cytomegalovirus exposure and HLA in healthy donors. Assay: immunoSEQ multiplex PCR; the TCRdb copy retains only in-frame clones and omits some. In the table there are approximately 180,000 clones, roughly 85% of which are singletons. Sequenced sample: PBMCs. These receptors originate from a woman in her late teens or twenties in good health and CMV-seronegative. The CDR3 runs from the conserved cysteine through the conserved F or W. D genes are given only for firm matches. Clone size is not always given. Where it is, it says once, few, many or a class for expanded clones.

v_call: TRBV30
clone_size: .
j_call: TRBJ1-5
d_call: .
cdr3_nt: TGTGCCTCGGGGTGGGGTAGCAATCAGCCCCAGCATTTT
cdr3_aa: CASGWGSNQPQHF

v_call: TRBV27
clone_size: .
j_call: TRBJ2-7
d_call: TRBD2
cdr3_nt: TGTGCCAGCAGTTTAGAGCGGGGCACCTACGAGCAGTACTTC
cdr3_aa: CASSLERGTYEQYF

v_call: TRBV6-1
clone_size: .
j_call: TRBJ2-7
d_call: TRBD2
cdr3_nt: TGTGCCAGCAGTGAGGGGGGGGATTCCTACGAGCAGTACTTC
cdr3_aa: CASSEGGDSYEQYF

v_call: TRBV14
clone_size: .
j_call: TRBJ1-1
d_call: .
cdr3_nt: TGTGCCAGCAGCCAGCTGGGGACAAAGGGAGACGCTTTCTTT
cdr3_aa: CASSQLGTKGDAFF

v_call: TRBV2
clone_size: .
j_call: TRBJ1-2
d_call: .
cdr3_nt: TGTGCCAGCAGTGAAGCAGTCATAGAGAACTATGGCTACACCTTC
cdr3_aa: CASSEAVIENYGYTF

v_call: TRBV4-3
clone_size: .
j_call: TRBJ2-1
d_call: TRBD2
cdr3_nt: TGCGCCAGCAGCCAAGGGGTAGCGGGAGGGCCTCATGAGCAGTTCTTC
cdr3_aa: CASSQGVAGGPHEQFF

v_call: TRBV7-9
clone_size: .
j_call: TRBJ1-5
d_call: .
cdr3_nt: TGTGCCAGCAGCTTAGACGGCAGCGGCAATCAGCCCCAGCATTTT
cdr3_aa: CASSLDGSGNQPQHF

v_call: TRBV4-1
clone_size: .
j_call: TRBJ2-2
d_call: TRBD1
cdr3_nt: TGCGCCAGCAGCCGTTCACAGGGGGCTAACACCGGGGAGCTGTTTTTT
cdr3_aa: CASSRSQGANTGELFF

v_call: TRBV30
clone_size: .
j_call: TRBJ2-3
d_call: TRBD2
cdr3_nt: TGTGCCTGGAGCACTAGCGGGGGGGGTAGCACAGATACGCAGTATTTT
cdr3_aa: CAWSTSGGGSTDTQYF

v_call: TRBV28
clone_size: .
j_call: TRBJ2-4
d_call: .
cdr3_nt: TGTGCCAGCAGCCCAGGGTGGGCCAAAAACATTCAGTACTTC
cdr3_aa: CASSPGWAKNIQYF

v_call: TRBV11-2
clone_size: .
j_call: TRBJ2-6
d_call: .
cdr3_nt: TGTGCCAGCAGCTTAGATCAGGGGTCGCGGCACAACGTCCTGACTTTC
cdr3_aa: CASSLDQGSRHNVLTF

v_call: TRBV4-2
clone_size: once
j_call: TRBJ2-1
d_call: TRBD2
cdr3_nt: TGTGCCAGCAGCCCCGCTAGCGGGAGCCCCTCCTACAATGAGCAGTTCTTC
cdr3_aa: CASSPASGSPSYNEQFF

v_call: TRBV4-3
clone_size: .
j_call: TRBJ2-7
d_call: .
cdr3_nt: TGCGCCAGCAGCCAAGCCCCCCAGGGTCCCTACGAGCAGTACTTC
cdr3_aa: CASSQAPQGPYEQYF

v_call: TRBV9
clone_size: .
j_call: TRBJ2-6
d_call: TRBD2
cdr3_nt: TGTGTCAGCAGCGTAGCGGGGGCTGGGGCCAACGTCCTGACTTTC
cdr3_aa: CVSSVAGAGANVLTF

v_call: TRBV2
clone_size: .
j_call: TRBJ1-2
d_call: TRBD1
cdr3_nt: TGTGCCAGCAGTGAAGGGTCCCGGGACAGCTATGGCTACACCTTC
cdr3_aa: CASSEGSRDSYGYTF

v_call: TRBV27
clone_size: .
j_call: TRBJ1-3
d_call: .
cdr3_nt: TGTGCCAGCAGTCCTAGACGGGGGAACCCCTCTGGAAACACCATATATTTT
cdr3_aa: CASSPRRGNPSGNTIYF

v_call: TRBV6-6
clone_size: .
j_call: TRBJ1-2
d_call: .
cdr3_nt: TGTGCCAGCAGTTACTCCAGGGATAACTATGGCTACACCTTC
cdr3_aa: CASSYSRDNYGYTF

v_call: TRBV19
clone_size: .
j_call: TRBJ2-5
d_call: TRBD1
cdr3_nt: TGTGCCAGTAGTATTGGGTGGACAGGGGACGGAGAGACCCAGTACTTC
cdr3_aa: CASSIGWTGDGETQYF

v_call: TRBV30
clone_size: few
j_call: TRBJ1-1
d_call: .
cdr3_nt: TGTGCCTGGAGTACCCAACAGGGTTCTGAAGCTTTCTTT
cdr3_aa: CAWSTQQGSEAFF

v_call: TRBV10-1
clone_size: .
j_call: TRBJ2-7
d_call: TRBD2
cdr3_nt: TGCGCCAGCAGTGCCTCCGGGACTAGCGGCTACGAGCAGTACTTC
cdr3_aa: CASSASGTSGYEQYF

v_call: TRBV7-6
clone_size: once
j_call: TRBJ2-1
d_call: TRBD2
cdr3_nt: TGTGCCAGCAGCCCTGGGGGGACTAGAGGGACTCGGGGTGAGCAGTTCTTC
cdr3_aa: CASSPGGTRGTRGEQFF

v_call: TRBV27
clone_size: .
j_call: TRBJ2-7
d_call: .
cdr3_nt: TGTGCCAGCAGTTTATCAGCGGTCCACGAGCAGTACTTC
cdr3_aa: CASSLSAVHEQYF

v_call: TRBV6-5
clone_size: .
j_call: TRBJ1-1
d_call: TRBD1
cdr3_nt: TGTGCCAGCAGTACAAGGGGGCGCCGGGTAGAAGCTTTCTTT
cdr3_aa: CASSTRGRRVEAFF

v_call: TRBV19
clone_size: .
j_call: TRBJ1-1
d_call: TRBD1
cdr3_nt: TGTGCCAGTGGATCGACAGGGGGCACTGAAGCTTTCTTT
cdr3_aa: CASGSTGGTEAFF

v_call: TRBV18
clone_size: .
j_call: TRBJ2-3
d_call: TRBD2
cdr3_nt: TGTGCCAGCTCAGCGACTAGCGGGAGTGATACGCAGTATTTT
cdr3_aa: CASSATSGSDTQYF

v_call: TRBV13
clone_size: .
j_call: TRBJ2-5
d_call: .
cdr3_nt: TGTGCCAGCAGCTTATTACAGGGTGAGGGGGAAGAGACCCAGTACTTC
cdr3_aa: CASSLLQGEGEETQYF

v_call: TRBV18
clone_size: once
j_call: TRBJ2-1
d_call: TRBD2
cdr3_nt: TGTGCCAGCTCACCCGTTGTGGGACTAGCGGGAGAATACAATGAGCAGTTCTTC
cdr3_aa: CASSPVVGLAGEYNEQFF

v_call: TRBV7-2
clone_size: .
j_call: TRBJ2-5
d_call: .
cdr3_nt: TGTGCCAGCATCCCTTCAGGGTTCAGGGAGACCCAGTACTTC
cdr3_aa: CASIPSGFRETQYF

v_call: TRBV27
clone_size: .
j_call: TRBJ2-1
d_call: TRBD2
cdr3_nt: TGTGCCAGCACCCTTCTACCAAGGACTAGCGGAAGAGGCTCCTACAATGAGCAGTTCTTC
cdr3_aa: CASTLLPRTSGRGSYNEQFF

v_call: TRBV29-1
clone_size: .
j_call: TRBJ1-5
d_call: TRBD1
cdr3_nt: TGCAGCGTGAGACAGGGTCTGCTCCAGCATTTT
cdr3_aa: CSVRQGLLQHF

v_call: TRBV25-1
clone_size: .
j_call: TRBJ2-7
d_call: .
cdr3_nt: TGTGCCAGCCGGGTGTCCGAGCAGTACTTC
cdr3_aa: CASRVSEQYF

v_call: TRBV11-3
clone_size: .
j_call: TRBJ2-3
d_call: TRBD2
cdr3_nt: TGTGCCAGCAGCCCCGGGGGGAGCACCCCTCCAGATACGCAGTATTTT
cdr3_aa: CASSPGGSTPPDTQYF

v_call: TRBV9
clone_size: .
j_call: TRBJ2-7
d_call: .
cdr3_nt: TGTGCCAGCAGCGTAGGTGCAGGGATCCACTACGAGCAGTACTTC
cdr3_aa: CASSVGAGIHYEQYF

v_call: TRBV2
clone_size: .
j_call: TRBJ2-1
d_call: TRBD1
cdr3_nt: TGTGCCAGCAAGGAACAGGGGTTCGTACCTTACAATGAGCAGTTCTTC
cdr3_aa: CASKEQGFVPYNEQFF

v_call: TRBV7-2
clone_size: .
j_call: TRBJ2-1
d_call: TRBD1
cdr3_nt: TGTGCCAGCAGCTTAATCTGGACAGGGGACAATGAGCAGTTCTTC
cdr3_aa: CASSLIWTGDNEQFF

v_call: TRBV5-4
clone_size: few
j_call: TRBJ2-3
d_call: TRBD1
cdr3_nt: TGTGCCAGCAGCCCTCTCGGGACAGGGGTAGTAGATACGCAGTATTTT
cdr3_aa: CASSPLGTGVVDTQYF

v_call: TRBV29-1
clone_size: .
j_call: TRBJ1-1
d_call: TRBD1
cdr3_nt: TGCAGCGTTAGTACAGGGGCTGGGGGCCCTGAAGCTTTCTTT
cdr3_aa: CSVSTGAGGPEAFF

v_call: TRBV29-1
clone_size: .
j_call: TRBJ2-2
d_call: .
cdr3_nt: TGCAGCGCCGGGGACACCGGGGAGCTGTTTTTT
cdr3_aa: CSAGDTGELFF

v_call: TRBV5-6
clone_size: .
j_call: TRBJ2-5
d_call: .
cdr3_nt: TGTGCCAGCAGCGGGGGGGCGCTGACCCAGTACTTC
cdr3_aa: CASSGGALTQYF

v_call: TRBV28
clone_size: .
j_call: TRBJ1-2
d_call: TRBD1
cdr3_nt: TGTGCCAGCAGCCCGGACAGGGGATTCAGCAACTATGGCTACACCTTC
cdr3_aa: CASSPDRGFSNYGYTF

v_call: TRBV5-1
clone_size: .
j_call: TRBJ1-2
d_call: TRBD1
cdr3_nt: TGCGCCAGCAGCCCGCTGGACAGGGGGCTATATCGGGATGGCTACACCTTC
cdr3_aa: CASSPLDRGLYRDGYTF